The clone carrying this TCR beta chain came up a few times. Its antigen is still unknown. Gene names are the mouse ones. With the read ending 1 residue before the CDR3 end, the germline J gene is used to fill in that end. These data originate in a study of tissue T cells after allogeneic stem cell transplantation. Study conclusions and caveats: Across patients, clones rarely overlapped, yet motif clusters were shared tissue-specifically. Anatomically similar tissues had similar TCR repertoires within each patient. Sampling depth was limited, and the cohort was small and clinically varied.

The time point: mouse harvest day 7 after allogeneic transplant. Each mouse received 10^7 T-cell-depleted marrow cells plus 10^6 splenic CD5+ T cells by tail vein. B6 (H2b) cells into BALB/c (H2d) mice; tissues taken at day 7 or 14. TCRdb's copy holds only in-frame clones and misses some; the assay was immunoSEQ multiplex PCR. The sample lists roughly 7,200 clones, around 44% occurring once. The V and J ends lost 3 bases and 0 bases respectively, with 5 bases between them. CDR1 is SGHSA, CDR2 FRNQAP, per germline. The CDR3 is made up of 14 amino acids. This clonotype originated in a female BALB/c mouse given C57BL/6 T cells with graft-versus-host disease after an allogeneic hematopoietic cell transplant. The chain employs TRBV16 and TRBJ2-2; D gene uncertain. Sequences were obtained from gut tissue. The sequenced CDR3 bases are TGTGCAAGCAGCTTGACACCAAACACCGGGCAGCTCTAC. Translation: CASSLTPNTGQLY. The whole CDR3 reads CASSLTPNTGQLYF.